Listed below are T cell receptor beta chains from one sample, sequenced in a study of CD8 T cells in Susac syndrome. TCRdb re-analysed the immunoSEQ multiplex PCR reads in MiXCR, keeping a single row per CDR3 protein. The sample contains 130,000 to 150,000 distinct CDR3 sequences, roughly 94% of which appear only once. Material: CD4+ T cells from PBMCs. The receptors come from a human donor in good health. The CDR3 runs from the conserved cysteine through the conserved F or W. The D gene is left open where the match is weak. Size values are once, few and many counts, or a class for expanded clones, and some rows have none.

TRBJ1-2,TRBV30,few,-,TGTGCCTGGGAGGGGTCTAACTATGGCTACACCTTC,CAWEGSNYGYTF
TRBJ1-5,TRBV5-1,few,-,TGTGCCAGCAGCTTAGTCGGGGATCAGCCCCAGCATTTT,CASSLVGDQPQHF
TRBJ2-7,TRBV3-1,few,TRBD2,TGTGCCAGCAGCCGCGGGACTAGCTGGGGCGAGCAGTACTTC,CASSRGTSWGEQYF
TRBJ2-3,TRBV5-1,-,-,TGCGCCAGCAGCACCCTAGAGGGCACAGATACGCAGTATTTT,CASSTLEGTDTQYF
TRBJ2-1,TRBV11-1,-,-,TGTGCCAGCAGCTTAGCCCCTTTAATCCATGAGCAGTTCTTC,CASSLAPLIHEQFF
TRBJ2-7,TRBV3-1,-,TRBD1,TGTGCCAGCAGCGCCTCGGGACAGGGGGTCTACGAGCAGTACTTC,CASSASGQGVYEQYF
TRBJ2-2,TRBV28,-,TRBD2,TGTGCCAGCAGCCCCCCCGGGAGGGCCAGCGGGGAGCTGTTTTTT,CASSPPGRASGELFF
TRBJ2-7,TRBV2,-,-,TGTGCCAGCATGGGGGGCTACGAGCAGTACTTC,CASMGGYEQYF
TRBJ2-4,TRBV27,-,TRBD1,TGTGCCAGCAGTTTCGAACAGGGGAACATTCAGTACTTC,CASSFEQGNIQYF
TRBJ1-5,TRBV24-1,-,-,TGTGCCACCAGTGAAGGGGCAGGGCGAAATCAGCCCCAGCATTTT,CATSEGAGRNQPQHF
TRBJ1-2,TRBV12-3/TRBV12-4,-,TRBD1,TGTGCCAGCAGCCAAGACAGGGGAGGTCGGGGTAGCGGCTACACCTTC,CASSQDRGGRGSGYTF
TRBJ1-1,TRBV28,-,TRBD1,TGTGCCAGCAGTTTGCAGGGGGGGGTCGGGCGTGAAGCTTTCTTT,CASSLQGGVGREAFF
TRBJ2-1,TRBV4-2,-,TRBD2,TGTGCCAGCAGCCAAGAGGGACGGAGCGGGAATTACAATGAGCAGTTCTTC,CASSQEGRSGNYNEQFF
TRBJ2-3,TRBV24-1,-,-,TGTGCCACCAGTGATCTCCGGGACACCGGCACAGATACGCAGTATTTT,CATSDLRDTGTDTQYF
TRBJ2-3,TRBV7-9,-,-,TGTGCCAGCAGTAAATTAGGAGGGAACACAGATACGCAGTATTTT,CASSKLGGNTDTQYF
TRBJ2-5,TRBV14,-,TRBD1,TGTGCCAGCAGCCACCGGCGGACAGGGGCAGGGGAGACCCAGTACTTC,CASSHRRTGAGETQYF
TRBJ2-1,TRBV9,-,TRBD2,TGTGCCAGCAGCGTTCTCCCCGGGACTAGCGGGAGGAATGAGCAGTTCTTC,CASSVLPGTSGRNEQFF
TRBJ1-2,TRBV6-2/TRBV6-3,-,TRBD1,TGTGCCAGCAGTGTTCCGGGACAGGGCAACTATGGCTACACCTTC,CASSVPGQGNYGYTF
TRBJ1-1,TRBV6-5,-,-,TGTGCCAGCAGTTACGGGGGGGGCGGAATTAAGGGCACTGAAGCTTTCTTT,CASSYGGGGIKGTEAFF
TRBJ2-3,TRBV12-3/TRBV12-4,-,-,TGTGCCAGCAGTTTGAGTATCGAAGCAGATACGCAGTATTTT,CASSLSIEADTQYF
TRBJ2-5,TRBV20-1,-,-,TGCAGTGCTTTTCCGGGACATATACAAGAGACCCAGTACTTC,CSAFPGHIQETQYF
TRBJ2-3,TRBV2,-,TRBD2,TGTGCCAGCAGTGAGAAGGGACTAGCGACAGATACGCAGTATTTT,CASSEKGLATDTQYF
TRBJ2-7,TRBV29-1,once,-,TGCAGCGGAGGTTCCTGGGGCAGCACGCGGGACGAGCAGTACTTC,CSGGSWGSTRDEQYF
TRBJ2-3,TRBV3-1,-,TRBD1,TGTGCCAGCAGCCCGCGACAGGGGGTGGGCACAGATACGCAGTATTTT,CASSPRQGVGTDTQYF
TRBJ2-1,TRBV20-1,-,TRBD2,TGCAGTGCTAACCTTCCTAGCGGGTGGTGGTTCTTC,CSANLPSGWWFF
TRBJ2-2,TRBV9,-,TRBD2,TGTGCCAGCAGCGTAGTTGCGGGAGTGGGCACCGGGGAGCTGTTTTTT,CASSVVAGVGTGELFF
TRBJ2-1,TRBV20-1,-,TRBD2,TGCAGTGCTAGAAGACTAGCGGGGAACAATGAGCAGTTCTTC,CSARRLAGNNEQFF
TRBJ1-3,TRBV10-3,-,TRBD1,TGTGCCACCTCTCCGGGACAGGGGGCAGAGGTCCGTGGAAACACCATATATTTT,CATSPGQGAEVRGNTIYF
TRBJ2-5,TRBV18,-,-,TGTGCCAGCTCACCACTGGGGAACCAAGAGACCCAGTACTTC,CASSPLGNQETQYF
TRBJ1-1,TRBV18,-,-,TGTGCCAGCTCACCACAGGGTATTATCGACACTGAAGCTTTCTTT,CASSPQGIIDTEAFF
TRBJ1-2,TRBV14,-,-,TGTGCCAGCAGCCAACAAGTGATATCGTCATCCGGCTACACCTTC,CASSQQVISSSGYTF
TRBJ2-2,TRBV18,-,TRBD2,TGTGCCAGCTCACCCATAATGACTAGCCCGAACACCGGGGAGCTGTTTTTT,CASSPIMTSPNTGELFF
TRBJ2-1,TRBV5-1,-,TRBD2,TGCGCCAGCAGCAGTTTAGCGGGAGTACTCTACAATGAGCAGTTCTTC,CASSSLAGVLYNEQFF
TRBJ1-5,TRBV19,-,-,TGTGCCAGCAGGGGTCCCACGCAGAATCAGCCCCAGCATTTT,CASRGPTQNQPQHF
TRBJ2-3,TRBV12-3/TRBV12-4,-,TRBD2,TGTGCCAGCAGTTTAGCGCTAGCGGGAACAGATACGCAGTATTTT,CASSLALAGTDTQYF
TRBJ2-7,TRBV20-1,-,TRBD2,TGCAGTGCTCCGGGACTAGGGTACGAGCAGTACTTC,CSAPGLGYEQYF
TRBJ1-2,TRBV7-2,-,-,TGTGCCAGCAGCTCAACGCCAGGGCGAACCGGAGATCGCTACACCTTC,CASSSTPGRTGDRYTF
TRBJ2-1,TRBV5-4,-,-,TGTGTCAGCAGCTTGTATGGGTACAATGAGCAGTTCTTC,CVSSLYGYNEQFF
TRBJ2-1,TRBV19,-,-,TGTGCCAGTAGTATTTCCCGGCTTAACAATGAGCAGTTCTTC,CASSISRLNNEQFF
TRBJ2-6,TRBV20-1,-,-,TGCAGTGCCCCCGCCAACTCTGGGGCCAACGTCCTGACTTTC,CSAPANSGANVLTF
TRBJ1-4,TRBV7-9,-,-,TGTGCCAGCAGCTTCGGGGCAGGGGCTAATGAAAAACTGTTTTTT,CASSFGAGANEKLFF
TRBJ2-3,TRBV11-2,-,-,TGTGCCAGCAGCTTAGTGCGGGAAGGGGGTACGCAGTATTTT,CASSLVREGGTQYF
TRBJ2-3,TRBV7-2,few,TRBD1,TGTGCCAGCAGCTTTCAGGGGGCAGATACGCAGTATTTT,CASSFQGADTQYF
TRBJ1-2,TRBV6-1,-,TRBD1,TGTGCCAGCAGTGAGCTACTTGGACAGGGTCTCTATGGCTACACCTTC,CASSELLGQGLYGYTF
TRBJ2-7,TRBV27,-,TRBD1,TGTGCCAGCAGTCCTCGACAGGGGGTTGACTACGAGCAGTACTTC,CASSPRQGVDYEQYF
TRBJ1-2,TRBV2,-,-,TGTGCCAGCGACCAAGGAATCGGCTACACCTTC,CASDQGIGYTF